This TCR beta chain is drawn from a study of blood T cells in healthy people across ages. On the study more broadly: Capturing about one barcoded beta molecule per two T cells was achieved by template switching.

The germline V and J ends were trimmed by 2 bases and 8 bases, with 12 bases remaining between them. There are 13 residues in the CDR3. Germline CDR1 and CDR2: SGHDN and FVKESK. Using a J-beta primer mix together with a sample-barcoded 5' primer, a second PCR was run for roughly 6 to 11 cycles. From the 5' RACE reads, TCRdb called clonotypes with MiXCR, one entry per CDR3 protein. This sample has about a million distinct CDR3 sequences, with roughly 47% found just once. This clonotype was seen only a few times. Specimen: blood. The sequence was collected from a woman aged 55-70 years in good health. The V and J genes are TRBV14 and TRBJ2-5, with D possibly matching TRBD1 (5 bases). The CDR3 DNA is TGTGCCAGCAGCCAATACACTCAGGGAACCCAGTACTTC. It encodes CASSQYTQGTQYF.